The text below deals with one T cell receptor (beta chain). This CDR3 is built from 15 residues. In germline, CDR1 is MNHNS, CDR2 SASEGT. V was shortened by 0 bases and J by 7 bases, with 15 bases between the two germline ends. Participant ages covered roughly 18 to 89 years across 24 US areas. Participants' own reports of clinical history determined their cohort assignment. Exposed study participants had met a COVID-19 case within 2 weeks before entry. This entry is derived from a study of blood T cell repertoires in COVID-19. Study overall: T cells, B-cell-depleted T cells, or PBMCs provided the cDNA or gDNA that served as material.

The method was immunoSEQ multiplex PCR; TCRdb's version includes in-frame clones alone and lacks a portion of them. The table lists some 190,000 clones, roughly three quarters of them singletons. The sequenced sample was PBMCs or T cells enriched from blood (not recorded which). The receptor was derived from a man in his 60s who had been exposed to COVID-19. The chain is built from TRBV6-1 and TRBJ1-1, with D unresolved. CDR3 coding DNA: TGTGCCAGCAGTGAAGCGATCTTGGGGAGGATTGAAGCTTTCTTT. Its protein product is CASSEAILGRIEAFF.